This is a list of T cell receptor beta chains from one sample in a study of blood T cell repertoires in COVID-19. Sequencing used immunoSEQ multiplex PCR; TCRdb keeps in-frame clones, though not all of them. Of under 200,000 clones listed, 88% are singletons. The sequencing sample was made of peripheral blood. The receptor set was obtained from a man in his forties or fifties with active or convalescent COVID-19. Each CDR3 is given with its conserved first and last residue. The D gene is left open where the match is weak. A row's size may be missing; if present it is once, few, many or a size class.

>-|TRBD1|TRBV6-5|TRBJ1-1
TGTGCCAGCAGTAACTCCTTGGGACAGAAGAACACTGAAGCTTTCTTT
CASSNSLGQKNTEAFF
>-|-|TRBV24-1|TRBJ2-3
TGTGCCACCAGTGATTCAAAGACCCTAGCATCGGTCACAGATACGCAGTATTTT
CATSDSKTLASVTDTQYF
>-|-|TRBV11-2|TRBJ2-7
TGTGCCAGCAGCCACTCAATCAGGTCTAAGGCGTACGAGCAGTACTTC
CASSHSIRSKAYEQYF
>-|-|TRBV27|TRBJ1-2
TGTGCCAGCAGTTTATCGGCGGGGTATGGCTACACCTTC
CASSLSAGYGYTF
>once|-|TRBV5-6|TRBJ1-4
TGTGCCAGCAGCTTGGATCCCGGTTCGCGGGAAAAACTGTTTTTT
CASSLDPGSREKLFF
>once|TRBD1|TRBV28|TRBJ1-2
TGTGCCAGCAGTCCTCACACGGACAGGGATGGGTATGGCTACACCTTC
CASSPHTDRDGYGYTF
>-|TRBD2|TRBV4-3|TRBJ2-3
TGCGCCAGCAGCCCGTATTTGCACGGGGGGGGTAGCACAGATACGCAGTATTTT
CASSPYLHGGGSTDTQYF
>-|-|TRBV19|TRBJ1-1
TGTGCCAGTAGTAAACAGGGTTGGGACACTGAAGCTTTCTTT
CASSKQGWDTEAFF
>-|TRBD2|TRBV10-3|TRBJ2-3
TGTGCCATCAGTGAATCGCTAGCGGGAGGGTTGGGAGATACGCAGTATTTT
CAISESLAGGLGDTQYF
>once|-|TRBV29-1|TRBJ1-2
TGCAGCGTGAAGCGGCCTCAAATTAGGGTTGGCTACACCTTC
CSVKRPQIRVGYTF
>-|TRBD2|TRBV3-1/TRBV3-2|TRBJ2-3
TGTGCCAGCAGCCAGCCGGGACTAGCAACAGATACGCAGTATTTT
CASSQPGLATDTQYF
>-|-|TRBV4-1|TRBJ1-3
TGCGCCAGCAGCCAAGATTCGGGAGGGAGCTCTGGAAACACCATATATTTT
CASSQDSGGSSGNTIYF
>few|-|TRBV19|TRBJ1-1
TGTGCCAGTAGGACAGGAAACACTGAAGCTTTCTTT
CASRTGNTEAFF
>-|-|TRBV12-3/TRBV12-4|TRBJ1-2
TGTGCCAGCAGCCGGGGGTTGAGTGGCTACACCTTC
CASSRGLSGYTF
>-|-|TRBV2|TRBJ2-2
TGTGCCAGCAGGCAGGCCAGGGCGGTCACCGGGGAGCTGTTTTTT
CASRQARAVTGELFF
>-|TRBD2|TRBV3-1/TRBV3-2|TRBJ2-7
TGTGCCAGCAGCCGACTGGCGGGGGGCAAGGGCGAGCAGTACTTC
CASSRLAGGKGEQYF
>-|-|TRBV3-1/TRBV3-2|TRBJ1-1
TGTGCCAGCAGCCAAGATACACGGATGGGGCAGGGGGCTTTCTTT
CASSQDTRMGQGAFF
>-|TRBD2|TRBV6-5|TRBJ2-7
TGTGCCAGCAGTTACTCGAGCGGGAGGGCCTCCTACGAGCAGTACTTC
CASSYSSGRASYEQYF
>-|-|TRBV30|TRBJ1-5
TGTGCCTGGAGCGCGGGCGGGGGGTTTCAGCCCCAGCATTTT
CAWSAGGGFQPQHF
>-|TRBD1|TRBV10-3|TRBJ1-6
TGTGCCATCAGCGCCGGGACAGGGGAATCACCCCTCCACTTT
CAISAGTGESPLHF
>once|-|TRBV5-5|TRBJ2-2
TGTGCCAGCAGCACAGGGTTCGCGAACACCGGGGAGCTGTTTTTT
CASSTGFANTGELFF
>-|-|TRBV11-2|TRBJ2-4
TGTGCCAGCAGTCCTAACCGTCTACCCCCCGTAGCCAAAAACATTCAGTACTTC
CASSPNRLPPVAKNIQYF
>-|TRBD2|TRBV12-3/TRBV12-4|TRBJ2-7
TGTGCCAGCACCGGGACTAGCATCTACGAGCAGTACTTC
CASTGTSIYEQYF
>-|TRBD2|TRBV3-1/TRBV3-2|TRBJ2-5
TGTGCCAGCAGCCAAGAATGGGGGGGGAGAGAGCAAGAGACCCAGTACTTC
CASSQEWGGREQETQYF
>once|TRBD2|TRBV9|TRBJ2-1
TGTGCCAGCAGCGTAGGAGCTAGCGGAAACAATGAGCAGTTCTTC
CASSVGASGNNEQFF
>-|TRBD2|TRBV6-5|TRBJ2-7
TGTGCCAGCAATAAGGCGGGGGGCTACGAGCAGTACTTC
CASNKAGGYEQYF
>-|-|TRBV30|TRBJ2-7
TGTGCCTGGGCGTCTCGAGAACTCTCCTACGAGCAGTACTTC
CAWASRELSYEQYF
>-|-|TRBV28|TRBJ1-3
TGTGCCAGCAGTCCGCCGACAGGTCCCTCTGGAAACACCATATATTTT
CASSPPTGPSGNTIYF
>-|TRBD2|TRBV27|TRBJ2-7
TGTGCCAGCAGTTCGCTGCTAACTAGCGTCACCTACGAGCAGTACTTC
CASSSLLTSVTYEQYF
>-|-|TRBV7-9|TRBJ1-2
TGTGCCAGCAGATATTATAGTGGACAAGCCCTCGACAGGGGCTACACCTTC
CASRYYSGQALDRGYTF
>once|-|TRBV19|TRBJ1-4
TGTGCCAGTAGTATAGCTGCAGGGGTCACAACTAATGAAAAACTGTTTTTT
CASSIAAGVTTNEKLFF
>-|TRBD1|TRBV6-5|TRBJ1-1
TGTGCCAGCCCAGGGACAGGGAGTACAAACACTGAAGCTTTCTTT
CASPGTGSTNTEAFF
>-|-|TRBV4-3|TRBJ1-2
TGCGCCAGCAGCCAAGGAGCAACTTCTAACTATGGCTACACCTTC
CASSQGATSNYGYTF
>-|-|TRBV28|TRBJ2-7
TGTGCCAGCAGTTTACTGGGAGGCGAGCAGTACTTC
CASSLLGGEQYF
>-|TRBD1|TRBV27|TRBJ1-2
TGTGCCAGCAGTGCCCGGACAGGGGGACGACTTTATGGCTACACCTTC
CASSARTGGRLYGYTF
>-|TRBD2|TRBV14|TRBJ2-1
TGTGCCAGCAGCCAAGTTTACCAGGGACTAGCGGCCAATGAGCAGTTCTTC
CASSQVYQGLAANEQFF
>-|TRBD2|TRBV27|TRBJ2-1
TGTGCCAGCAGTGCTCCGGGACTAGCGGTAAACAATGAGCAGTTCTTC
CASSAPGLAVNNEQFF
>-|TRBD1|TRBV30|TRBJ1-4
TGTGCCTGGAGTGACCGGACAGGGGGTAATGAAAAACTGTTTTTT
CAWSDRTGGNEKLFF
>-|-|TRBV2|TRBJ2-5
TGTGCCAGCAGTGAACGTCCTGGGCGAATGGTAGAGACCCAGTACTTC
CASSERPGRMVETQYF
>-|-|TRBV14|TRBJ1-2
TGTGCCAGCAGCCAAGATCTGACAACTGGCTACACCTTC
CASSQDLTTGYTF
>-|TRBD1|TRBV5-4|TRBJ2-1
TGTGCCAGCAGGACGGGACAGGGAGAGCATGAGCAGTTCTTC
CASRTGQGEHEQFF
>-|TRBD1|TRBV7-9|TRBJ1-2
TGTGCCAGCAGATCGGACAGGGAGGCTCCCTTCTATGGCTACACCTTC
CASRSDREAPFYGYTF
>-|-|TRBV6-5|TRBJ2-5
TGTGCCAGCAGTACCCATCAGGTTTTCGTAGAGACCCAGTACTTC
CASSTHQVFVETQYF
>-|TRBD1|TRBV7-2|TRBJ1-1
TGTGCCAGCAGCTTGCAGGGGGCTAACACTGAAGCTTTCTTT
CASSLQGANTEAFF
>-|TRBD1|TRBV27|TRBJ1-1
TGTGCCAGCAGTCAAGGGACAGGGGGTAGATTGAACACTGAAGCTTTCTTT
CASSQGTGGRLNTEAFF
>once|-|TRBV27|TRBJ2-2
TGTGCCAGCAGTTTTGGGACTTTTTCGAACACCGGGGAGCTGTTTTTT
CASSFGTFSNTGELFF
>-|TRBD2|TRBV6-2/TRBV6-3|TRBJ2-2
TGTGCCAGCAGTTACCAGGCTAGCGGGGTGATCAAGAACACCGGGGAGCTGTTTTTT
CASSYQASGVIKNTGELFF
>-|TRBD1|TRBV5-1|TRBJ1-1
TGCGCCAGCAGCTTGTTTCCCGGGACAGAGAACACTGAAGCTTTCTTT
CASSLFPGTENTEAFF
>-|-|TRBV19|TRBJ1-6
TGTGCCACCCAGTTGACAGGACGAAATTCACCCCTCCACTTT
CATQLTGRNSPLHF
>-|-|TRBV6-4|TRBJ2-1
TGTGCCAGCAAACCGGACAGCCTCTTCAATGAGCAGTTCTTC
CASKPDSLFNEQFF
>-|TRBD1|TRBV5-1|TRBJ1-2
TGCGCCAGCAGCCTGGGCGGGACAGCTAACTATGGCTACACCTTC
CASSLGGTANYGYTF
>once|-|TRBV28|TRBJ1-3
TGTGCCAGCAGTTTAGCGTCAGGAAACACCATATATTTT
CASSLASGNTIYF
>-|-|TRBV3-1/TRBV3-2|TRBJ1-2
TGTGCCAGCAGCCCAGGGGAACAGGGACGTTCTGGCTACACCTTC
CASSPGEQGRSGYTF
>-|-|TRBV6-1|TRBJ1-2
TGTGCCAGCAGTGAATCAGGCGGGTATGGCTACACCTTC
CASSESGGYGYTF
>few|-|TRBV30|TRBJ1-1
TGTGCCTGGAGTCGCCGGGGCGGGAGCACTGAAGCTTTCTTT
CAWSRRGGSTEAFF